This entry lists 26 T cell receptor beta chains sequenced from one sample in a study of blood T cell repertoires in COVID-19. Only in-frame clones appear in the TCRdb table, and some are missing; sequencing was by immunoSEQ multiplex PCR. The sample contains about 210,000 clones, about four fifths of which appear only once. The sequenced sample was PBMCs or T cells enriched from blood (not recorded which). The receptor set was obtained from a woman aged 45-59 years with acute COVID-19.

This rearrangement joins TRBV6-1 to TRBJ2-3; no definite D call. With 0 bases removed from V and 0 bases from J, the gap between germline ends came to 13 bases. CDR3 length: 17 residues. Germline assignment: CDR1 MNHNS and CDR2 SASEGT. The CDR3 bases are TGTGCCAGCAGTGAAGCAACTGCCGGCAGGAGCACAGATACGCAGTATTTT. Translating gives CASSEATAGRSTDTQYF.

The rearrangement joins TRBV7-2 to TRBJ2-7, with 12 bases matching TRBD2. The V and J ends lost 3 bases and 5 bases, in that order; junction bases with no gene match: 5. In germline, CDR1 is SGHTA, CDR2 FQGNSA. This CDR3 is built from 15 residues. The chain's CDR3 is CASSLGGLAGNEQYF. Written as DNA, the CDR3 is TGTGCCAGCAGCTTGGGAGGACTAGCGGGGAACGAGCAGTACTTC. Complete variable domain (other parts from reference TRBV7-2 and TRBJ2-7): GAGVSQSPSNKVTEKGKDVELRCDPISGHTALYWYRQSLGQGLEFLIYFQGNSAPDKSGLPSDRFSAERTGGSVSTLTIQRTQQEDSAVYLCASSLGGLAGNEQYFGPGTRLTVT.

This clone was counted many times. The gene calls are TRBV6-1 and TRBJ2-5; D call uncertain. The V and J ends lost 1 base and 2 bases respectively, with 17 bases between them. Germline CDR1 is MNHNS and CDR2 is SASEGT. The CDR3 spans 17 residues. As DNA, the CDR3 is TGTGCCAGCAGTGAAGATCAGAGGTTCGCACTACAAGAGACCCAGTACTTC. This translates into CASSEDQRFALQETQYF.

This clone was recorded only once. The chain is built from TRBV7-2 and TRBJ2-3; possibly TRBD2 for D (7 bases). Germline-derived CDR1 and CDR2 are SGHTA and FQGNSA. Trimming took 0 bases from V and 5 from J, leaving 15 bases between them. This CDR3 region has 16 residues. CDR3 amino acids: CASSLAPGGGRDTQYF. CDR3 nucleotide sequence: TGTGCCAGCAGCTTAGCCCCCGGGGGCGGGAGAGATACGCAGTATTTT. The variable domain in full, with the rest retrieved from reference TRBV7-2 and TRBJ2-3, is GAGVSQSPSNKVTEKGKDVELRCDPISGHTALYWYRQSLGQGLEFLIYFQGNSAPDKSGLPSDRFSAERTGGSVSTLTIQRTQQEDSAVYLCASSLAPGGGRDTQYFGPGTRLTVL.

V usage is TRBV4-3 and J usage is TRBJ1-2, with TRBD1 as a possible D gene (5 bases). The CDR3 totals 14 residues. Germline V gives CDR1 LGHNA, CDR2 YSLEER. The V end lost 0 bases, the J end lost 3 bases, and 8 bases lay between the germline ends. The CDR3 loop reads CASSQDPRDYGYTF. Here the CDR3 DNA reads TGCGCCAGCAGCCAAGATCCCAGGGACTATGGCTACACCTTC.

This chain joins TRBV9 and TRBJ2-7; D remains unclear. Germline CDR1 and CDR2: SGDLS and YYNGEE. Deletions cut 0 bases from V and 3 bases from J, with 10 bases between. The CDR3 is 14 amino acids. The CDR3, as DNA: TGTGCCAGCAGCGTAGATGCGGAGCTCTACGAGCAGTACTTC. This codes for CASSVDAELYEQYF.

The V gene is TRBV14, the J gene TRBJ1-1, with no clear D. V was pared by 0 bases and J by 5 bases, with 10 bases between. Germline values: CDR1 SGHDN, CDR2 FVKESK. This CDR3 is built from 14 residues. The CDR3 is CASSQEGVGTEAFF. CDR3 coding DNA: TGTGCCAGCAGCCAAGAAGGAGTGGGTACTGAAGCTTTCTTT.

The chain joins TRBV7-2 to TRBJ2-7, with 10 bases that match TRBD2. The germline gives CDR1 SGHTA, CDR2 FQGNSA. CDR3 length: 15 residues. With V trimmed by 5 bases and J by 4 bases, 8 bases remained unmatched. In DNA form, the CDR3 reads TGTGCCAGCAGCATACCGGGACTAGCGAGGTACGAGCAGTACTTC. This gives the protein CASSIPGLARYEQYF.

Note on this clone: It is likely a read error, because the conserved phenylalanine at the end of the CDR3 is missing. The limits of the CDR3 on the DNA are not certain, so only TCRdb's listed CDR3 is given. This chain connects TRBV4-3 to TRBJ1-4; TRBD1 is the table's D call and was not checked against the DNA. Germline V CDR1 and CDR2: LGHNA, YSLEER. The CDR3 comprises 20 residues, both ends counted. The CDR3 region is CASSQEIGDMEKTVFWGVVS.

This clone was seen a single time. CDR3 amino acids: CASGGPGQRNGYTF. CDR3 bases: TGTGCCAGCGGAGGTCCGGGACAGAGGAATGGCTACACCTTC. The J gene is TRBJ1-2, the V gene TRBV6-5; 7 bases are shared with TRBD1. The CDR3 totals 14 residues. Germline assignment: CDR1 MNHEY and CDR2 SVGAGI. V shed 8 bases, J shed 6 bases, and the junction held 12 bases outside the gene matches.

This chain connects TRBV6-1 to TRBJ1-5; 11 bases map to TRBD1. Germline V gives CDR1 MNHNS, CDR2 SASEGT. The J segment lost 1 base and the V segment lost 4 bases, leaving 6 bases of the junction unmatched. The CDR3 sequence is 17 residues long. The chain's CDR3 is CASSGSRDRGSNQPQHF. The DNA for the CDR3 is TGTGCCAGCAGTGGAAGCCGGGACAGGGGGAGCAATCAGCCCCAGCATTTT.

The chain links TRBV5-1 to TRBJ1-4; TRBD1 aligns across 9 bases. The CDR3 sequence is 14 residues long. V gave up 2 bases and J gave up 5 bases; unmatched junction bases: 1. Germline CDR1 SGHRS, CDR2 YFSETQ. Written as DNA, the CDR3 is TGCGCCAGCAGCTTAGGGACAGGGAATGAAAAACTGTTTTTT. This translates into CASSLGTGNEKLFF.

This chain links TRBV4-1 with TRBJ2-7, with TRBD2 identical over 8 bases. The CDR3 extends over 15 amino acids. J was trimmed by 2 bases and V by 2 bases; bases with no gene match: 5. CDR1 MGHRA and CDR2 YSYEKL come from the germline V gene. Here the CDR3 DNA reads TGCGCCAGCAGCCAATCTCGGGGGGGGACCTACGAGCAGTACTTC. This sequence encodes CASSQSRGGTYEQYF.

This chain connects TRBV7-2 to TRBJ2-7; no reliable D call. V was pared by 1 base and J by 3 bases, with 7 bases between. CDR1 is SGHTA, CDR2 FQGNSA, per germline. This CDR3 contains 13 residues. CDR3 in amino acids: CASSLEIGYEQYF. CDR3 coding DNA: TGTGCCAGCAGCTTAGAAATCGGCTACGAGCAGTACTTC.

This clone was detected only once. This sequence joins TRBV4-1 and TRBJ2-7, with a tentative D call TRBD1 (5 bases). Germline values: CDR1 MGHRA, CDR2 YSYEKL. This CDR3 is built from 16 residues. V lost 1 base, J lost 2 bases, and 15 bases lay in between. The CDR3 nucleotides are TGCGCCAGCAGCCAAGCCCGACAGCAACAACCCTACGAGCAGTACTTC. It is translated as CASSQARQQQPYEQYF.

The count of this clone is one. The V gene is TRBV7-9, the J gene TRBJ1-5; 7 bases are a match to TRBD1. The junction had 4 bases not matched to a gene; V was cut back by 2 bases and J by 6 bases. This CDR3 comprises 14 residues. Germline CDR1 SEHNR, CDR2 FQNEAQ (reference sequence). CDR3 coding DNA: TGTGCCAGCAGCTTACAGGGGGTGAGTCAGCCCCAGCATTTT. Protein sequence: CASSLQGVSQPQHF.

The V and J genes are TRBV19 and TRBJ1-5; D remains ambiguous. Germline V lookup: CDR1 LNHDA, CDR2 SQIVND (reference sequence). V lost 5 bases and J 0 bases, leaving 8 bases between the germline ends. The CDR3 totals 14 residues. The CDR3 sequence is CASSGQHSNQPQHF. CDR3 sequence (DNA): TGTGCCAGTAGTGGCCAACATAGCAATCAGCCCCAGCATTTT. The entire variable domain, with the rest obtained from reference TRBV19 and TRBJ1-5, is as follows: DGGITQSPKYLFRKEGQNVTLSCEQNLNHDAMYWYRQDPGQGLRLIYYSQIVNDFQKGDIAEGYSVSREKKESFPLTVTSAQKNPTAFYLCASSGQHSNQPQHFGDGTRLSIL.

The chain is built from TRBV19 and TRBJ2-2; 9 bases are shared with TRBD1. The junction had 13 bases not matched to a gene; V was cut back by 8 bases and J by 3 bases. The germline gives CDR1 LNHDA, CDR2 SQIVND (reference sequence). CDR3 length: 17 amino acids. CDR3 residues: CASDPGTGFGYTGELFF. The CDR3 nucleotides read TGTGCCAGTGATCCCGGGACAGGGTTTGGGTACACCGGGGAGCTGTTTTTT.

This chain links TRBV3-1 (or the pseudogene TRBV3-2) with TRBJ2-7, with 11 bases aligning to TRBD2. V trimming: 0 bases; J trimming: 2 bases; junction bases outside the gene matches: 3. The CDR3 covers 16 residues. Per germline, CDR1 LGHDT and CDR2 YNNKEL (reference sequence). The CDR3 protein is CASSQELAGGTYEQYF. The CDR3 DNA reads TGTGCCAGCAGCCAAGAGCTAGCGGGGGGCACCTACGAGCAGTACTTC.

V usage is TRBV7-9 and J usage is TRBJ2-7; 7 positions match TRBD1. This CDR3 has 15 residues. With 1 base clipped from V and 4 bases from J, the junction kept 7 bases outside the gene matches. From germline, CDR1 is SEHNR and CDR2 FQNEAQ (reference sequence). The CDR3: CASSLVGQQTYEQYF. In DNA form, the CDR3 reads TGTGCCAGCAGCTTAGTGGGACAGCAAACTTACGAGCAGTACTTC.

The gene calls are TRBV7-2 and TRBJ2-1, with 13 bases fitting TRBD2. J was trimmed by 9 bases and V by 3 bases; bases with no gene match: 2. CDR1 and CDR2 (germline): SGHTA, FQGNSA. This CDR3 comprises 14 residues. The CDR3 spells CASSLRTSGGEQFF. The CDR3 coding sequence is TGTGCCAGCAGCTTGCGGACTAGCGGGGGTGAGCAGTTCTTC.

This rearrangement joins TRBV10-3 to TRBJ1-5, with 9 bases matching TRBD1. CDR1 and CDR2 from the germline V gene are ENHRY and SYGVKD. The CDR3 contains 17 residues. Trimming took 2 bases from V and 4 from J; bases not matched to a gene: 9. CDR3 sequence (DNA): TGTGCCATCAGTGAGGTGGACAGGGGAGTCACAAATCAGCCCCAGCATTTT. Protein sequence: CAISEVDRGVTNQPQHF.

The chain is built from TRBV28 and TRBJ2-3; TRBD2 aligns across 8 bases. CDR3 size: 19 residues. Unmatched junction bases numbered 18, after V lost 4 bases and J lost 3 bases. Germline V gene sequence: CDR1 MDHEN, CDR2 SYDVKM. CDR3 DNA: TGTGCCAGCAGTTCTAGAGGGACTAGTCGTTCCATTCGTACAGATACGCAGTATTTT. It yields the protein CASSSRGTSRSIRTDTQYF. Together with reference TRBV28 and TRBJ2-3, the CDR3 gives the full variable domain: DVKVTQSSRYLVKRTGEKVFLECVQDMDHENMFWYRQDPGLGLRLIYFSYDVKMKEKGDIPEGYSVSREKKERFSLILESASTNQTSMYLCASSSRGTSRSIRTDTQYFGPGTRLTVL.

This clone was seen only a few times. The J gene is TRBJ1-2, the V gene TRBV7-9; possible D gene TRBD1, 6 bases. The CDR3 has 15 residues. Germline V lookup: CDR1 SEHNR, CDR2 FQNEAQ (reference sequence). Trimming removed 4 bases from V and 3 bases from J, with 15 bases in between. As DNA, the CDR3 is TGTGCCAGCAGCTCGGACGGGGGGCGATACTATGGCTACACCTTC. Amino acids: CASSSDGGRYYGYTF.

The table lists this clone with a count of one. The CDR3 reads CASSVENQNSPLHF. In nucleotides, the CDR3 is TGTGCCAGCAGCGTCGAGAACCAAAATTCACCCCTCCACTTT. J is TRBJ1-6 and V is TRBV9; no definite D call. The length of the CDR3 is 14 residues. V was pared by 2 bases and J by 7 bases, with 10 bases between. Germline V gene lookup returns CDR1 SGDLS and CDR2 YYNGEE.

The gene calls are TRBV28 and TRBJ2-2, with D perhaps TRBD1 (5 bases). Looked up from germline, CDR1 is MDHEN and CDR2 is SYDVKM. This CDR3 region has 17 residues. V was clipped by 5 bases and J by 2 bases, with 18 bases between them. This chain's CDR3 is CASSPIKGEINTGELFF. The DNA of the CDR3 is TGTGCCAGCAGTCCAATCAAAGGGGAAATAAACACCGGGGAGCTGTTTTTT.